This paragraph reports one T cell receptor (beta chain). The participants were between about 18 and 90 years old and came from some 23 US areas. Participants had their cohort set by participant-reported clinical history. Original data processing: Counts of nucleated cells, estimated from reference gene primer amplification, were obtained. Method: immunoSEQ multiplex PCR; TCRdb's copy keeps in-frame clones and lacks some. The D gene and trimming were derived from the DNA, and the V and J assignments and clone size from that table. The repertoire holds about 320,000 clones, roughly 89% seen once, with over 4% in the top ten. The CDR3 consists of 16 residues. After removal of 6 bases from V and 0 bases from J, the junction contained 8 bases not matched to a gene. Looked up from germline, CDR1 is SGDLS and CDR2 is YYNGEE. The data were obtained in a study of blood T cell repertoires in COVID-19.

The chain combines TRBV9 with TRBJ2-2, with 7 bases lining up with TRBD1. Sequenced: PBMCs or T cells enriched from blood (not recorded which). The receptor was derived from a man aged 60 to 69 who had recovered from COVID-19. Written as DNA, the CDR3 is TGTGCCAGCAACTCCGGCAGGGGGTCGAACACCGGGGAGCTGTTTTTT. It specifies CASNSGRGSNTGELFF.